These 4 T cell receptor beta chains were sequenced from one sample in a study of early T cells in non-severe SARS-CoV-2 infection. TCRdb re-analysed the 5' RACE reads in MiXCR, keeping a single row per CDR3 protein. The sample gives 30,000 to 45,000 distinct CDR3 sequences, 9.9% of which show up once; roughly 12% is in the top ten. The sample consisted of whole blood. The source of these receptors is an adult who was a healthcare worker with PCR-confirmed SARS-CoV-2 infection or an uninfected control (not recorded which).

This clonotype was picked up many times. V and J are TRBV19 and TRBJ1-5; 11 bases agree with TRBD1. CDR1 is LNHDA, CDR2 SQIVND, per germline (reference sequence). The CDR3 loop spans 14 amino acids. V lost 7 bases and J lost 4; bases outside the gene matches: 3. CDR3 residues: CASIGTGGNQPQHF. Written as DNA, the CDR3 is TGTGCCAGTATCGGGACAGGGGGAAATCAGCCCCAGCATTTT.

Only a few counts were recorded for this clonotype. This rearrangement joins TRBV2 to TRBJ2-7, with 9 positions matching TRBD1. Germline values: CDR1 SNHLY, CDR2 FYNNEI. The CDR3 contains 15 residues. V lost 4 bases and J lost 2; bases outside the gene matches: 6. The CDR3 protein is CASSAWTGDPYEQYF. The CDR3 DNA is TGTGCCAGCAGTGCCTGGACAGGGGACCCCTACGAGCAGTACTTC.

The J gene is TRBJ2-1, the V gene TRBV7-9; D may be TRBD1 or TRBD2 (5 bases each). CDR3 size: 16 residues. The V and J ends lost 6 bases and 0 bases respectively, with 15 bases between them. Germline V CDR1 and CDR2: SEHNR, FQNEAQ (reference sequence). The DNA of the CDR3 is TGTGCCAGCAGTTTAACTAGGGGAAGCTCCTACAATGAGCAGTTCTTC. Its translation: CASSLTRGSSYNEQFF.

This clonotype was seen more than once but under ten times. One junction end does not reproduce the germline sequence, and a read error may be involved. The chain has TRBV19 and TRBJ2-1, with D uncertain. The germline V gene encodes CDR1 LNHDA and CDR2 SQIVND (reference sequence). The length of the CDR3 is 13 residues. The CDR3 region is CATKESSYNEQLF. The DNA for the CDR3 is TGTGCCACCAAGGAGAGCTCCTACAATGAGCAGCTCTTC.